Listed below are T cell receptor beta chains from one sample, sequenced in a study of blood T cell repertoires in COVID-19. Using immunoSEQ multiplex PCR, the repertoire was profiled, and TCRdb retains in-frame clones only, with some absent. The table has about 260,000 clones, more than 75% seen once. Sequencing input: peripheral blood. Receptor source: a woman in her 40s who had recovered from COVID-19. Both conserved end residues are part of each CDR3. The order of the fields is J gene, D gene, V gene, clone size, CDR3 DNA, CDR3 protein. D genes are given only for firm matches. Size values are once, few and many counts, or a class for expanded clones, and some rows have none.

j_call: TRBJ2-7; d_call: TRBD1; v_call: TRBV3-1/TRBV3-2; clone_size: NA; cdr3_nt: TGTGCCAGCAGCCAAGATCCCCAGGGGGAAGATTACGAGCAGTACTTC; cdr3_aa: CASSQDPQGEDYEQYF
j_call: TRBJ2-1; d_call: TRBD2; v_call: TRBV29-1; clone_size: NA; cdr3_nt: TGCAGCGTTGAAGATCCAGCGGGGGTTTACAATGAGCAGTTCTTC; cdr3_aa: CSVEDPAGVYNEQFF
j_call: TRBJ2-3; d_call: TRBD2; v_call: TRBV5-1; clone_size: NA; cdr3_nt: TGCGCCAGCAGCGCCCCTAGCGGGGGGGTCTCAGATACGCAGTATTTT; cdr3_aa: CASSAPSGGVSDTQYF
j_call: TRBJ1-4; d_call: TRBD1; v_call: TRBV3-1/TRBV3-2; clone_size: NA; cdr3_nt: TGTGCCAGCAGCCAGTGGTGGGCAGGGGGAAGAGAAAAACTGTTTTTT; cdr3_aa: CASSQWWAGGREKLFF
j_call: TRBJ1-2; d_call: TRBD1; v_call: TRBV12-3/TRBV12-4; clone_size: NA; cdr3_nt: TGTGCCAGCAGTCCGGCGACAGGGCGCGGCTACACCTTC; cdr3_aa: CASSPATGRGYTF
j_call: TRBJ1-1; d_call: TRBD1; v_call: TRBV2; clone_size: NA; cdr3_nt: TGTGCCAGCAGTGATGAGACAGGGGGCACTGAAGCTTTCTTT; cdr3_aa: CASSDETGGTEAFF
j_call: TRBJ1-4; d_call: NA; v_call: TRBV2; clone_size: NA; cdr3_nt: TGTGCCAGCATCCGGGGAGGAGGTTTCGATGAAAAACTGTTTTTT; cdr3_aa: CASIRGGGFDEKLFF
j_call: TRBJ1-2; d_call: TRBD1; v_call: TRBV25-1; clone_size: NA; cdr3_nt: TGTGCCAGCAGTGGGGACAGGGCTAAACGGTATGGCTACACCTTC; cdr3_aa: CASSGDRAKRYGYTF
j_call: TRBJ2-7; d_call: NA; v_call: TRBV11-2; clone_size: NA; cdr3_nt: TGTGCCAGCAGCTTAGATTTCTCCAGGATGGTCCCCTACGAGCAGTACTTC; cdr3_aa: CASSLDFSRMVPYEQYF
j_call: TRBJ2-1; d_call: NA; v_call: TRBV5-4; clone_size: NA; cdr3_nt: TGTGCCAGCAGCTTGGACCAATCTATGGTGCAGTTCTTC; cdr3_aa: CASSLDQSMVQFF
j_call: TRBJ1-2; d_call: NA; v_call: TRBV30; clone_size: NA; cdr3_nt: TGTGCCTGGTTTGAGTATGGCTACACCTTC; cdr3_aa: CAWFEYGYTF
j_call: TRBJ2-7; d_call: TRBD1; v_call: TRBV7-9; clone_size: few; cdr3_nt: TGTGCCAGCACTGGGACAGGGGGCGACGAGCAGTACTTC; cdr3_aa: CASTGTGGDEQYF
j_call: TRBJ2-3; d_call: TRBD1; v_call: TRBV4-3; clone_size: NA; cdr3_nt: TGCGCCAGCAGACCCAGGACAGGGGGGACAGATACGCAGTATTTT; cdr3_aa: CASRPRTGGTDTQYF
j_call: TRBJ1-4; d_call: NA; v_call: TRBV7-2; clone_size: NA; cdr3_nt: TGTGCCAGCAGGTTCGTGCAGGGAGAAAAACTGTTTTTT; cdr3_aa: CASRFVQGEKLFF
j_call: TRBJ2-7; d_call: TRBD1; v_call: TRBV6-5; clone_size: few; cdr3_nt: TGTGCCAGCAGGGGACAGGGGGCTTACGAGCAGTACTTC; cdr3_aa: CASRGQGAYEQYF
j_call: TRBJ2-3; d_call: TRBD2; v_call: TRBV3-1/TRBV3-2; clone_size: NA; cdr3_nt: TGTGCCAGCAGCCAAGACGGTCCCCTTAGGCGCGGGGGGGCCTTTATAGATACGCAGTATTTT; cdr3_aa: CASSQDGPLRRGGAFIDTQYF
j_call: TRBJ2-5; d_call: TRBD2; v_call: TRBV5-1; clone_size: NA; cdr3_nt: TGCGCCAGCAGCTCACCACCCGGGACTAGCGGGGGGTTCCAGGAGACCCAGTACTTC; cdr3_aa: CASSSPPGTSGGFQETQYF
j_call: TRBJ1-3; d_call: TRBD1; v_call: TRBV11-2; clone_size: NA; cdr3_nt: TGTGCCAGCAGGGGACAGGGTTTCGGAAACACCATATATTTT; cdr3_aa: CASRGQGFGNTIYF
j_call: TRBJ2-1; d_call: NA; v_call: TRBV11-2; clone_size: NA; cdr3_nt: TGTGCCAGCAGCTTAGACCCCCACCGGTACAATGAGCAGTTCTTC; cdr3_aa: CASSLDPHRYNEQFF
j_call: TRBJ1-2; d_call: NA; v_call: TRBV19; clone_size: NA; cdr3_nt: TGTGCCAGTAGTATTCCGGGAGGATATGGCAAATACACCTTC; cdr3_aa: CASSIPGGYGKYTF
j_call: TRBJ2-7; d_call: TRBD2; v_call: TRBV4-1; clone_size: NA; cdr3_nt: TGCGCCAGCAGCACCTCCGGGGGGGGTGGGTACGAGCAGTACTTC; cdr3_aa: CASSTSGGGGYEQYF
j_call: TRBJ2-2; d_call: TRBD2; v_call: TRBV18; clone_size: once; cdr3_nt: TGTGCCAGCTCACCGGCCGGACTAGCGGGGGGCACCGGGGAGCTGTTTTTT; cdr3_aa: CASSPAGLAGGTGELFF
j_call: TRBJ2-2; d_call: TRBD2; v_call: TRBV7-2; clone_size: NA; cdr3_nt: TGTGCCAGCAGCAGACTAGCGGGACCCGGGGAGCTGTTTTTT; cdr3_aa: CASSRLAGPGELFF
j_call: TRBJ2-1; d_call: NA; v_call: TRBV10-3; clone_size: NA; cdr3_nt: TGTGCCATCAGCCATCCGGGGGAATTCGATGAGCAGTTCTTC; cdr3_aa: CAISHPGEFDEQFF
j_call: TRBJ1-1; d_call: NA; v_call: TRBV6-6; clone_size: NA; cdr3_nt: TGTGCCAGCAGTTATTCCGGGGGAACTGAAGCTTTCTTT; cdr3_aa: CASSYSGGTEAFF
j_call: TRBJ2-2; d_call: NA; v_call: TRBV2; clone_size: few; cdr3_nt: TGTGCCAGCAGTGGGCAGGGAGGCACCGGGGAGCTGTTTTTT; cdr3_aa: CASSGQGGTGELFF
j_call: TRBJ1-2; d_call: TRBD1; v_call: TRBV6-5; clone_size: NA; cdr3_nt: TGTGCCACCGGGCCGGGACAGGGAGAGGTTGCAGGCTACACCTTC; cdr3_aa: CATGPGQGEVAGYTF
j_call: TRBJ2-3; d_call: TRBD2; v_call: TRBV6-5; clone_size: NA; cdr3_nt: TGTGCCAGCAGTTACTCGGTAGCGGGGGGCACAGATACGCAGTATTTT; cdr3_aa: CASSYSVAGGTDTQYF
j_call: TRBJ2-2; d_call: TRBD1; v_call: TRBV4-3; clone_size: NA; cdr3_nt: TGCGCCAGCAGCCAAGCGAACAGGGGTACCGGCACCGGGGAGCTGTTTTTT; cdr3_aa: CASSQANRGTGTGELFF
j_call: TRBJ2-1; d_call: TRBD2; v_call: TRBV11-2; clone_size: NA; cdr3_nt: TGTGCCAGCAGCAACCGACGAGCGGGGTCTACTGTTGAGCAGTTCTTC; cdr3_aa: CASSNRRAGSTVEQFF
j_call: TRBJ2-2; d_call: NA; v_call: TRBV7-9; clone_size: NA; cdr3_nt: TGTGCCAGCAGCTTAGGCCAGGGGTTAAAGCTGTTTTTT; cdr3_aa: CASSLGQGLKLFF
j_call: TRBJ2-6; d_call: TRBD1; v_call: TRBV12-5; clone_size: NA; cdr3_nt: TGTGCTAGTGGTTTGGGGCCCCCAAGGGGGCAGGACTCTGGGGCCAACGTCCTGACTTTC; cdr3_aa: CASGLGPPRGQDSGANVLTF
j_call: TRBJ1-3; d_call: TRBD1; v_call: TRBV10-3; clone_size: NA; cdr3_nt: TGTGCCATCAGTGAGGAGGGGGCGCACTCTGGAAACACCATATATTTT; cdr3_aa: CAISEEGAHSGNTIYF
j_call: TRBJ2-3; d_call: TRBD1; v_call: TRBV2; clone_size: NA; cdr3_nt: TGTGCCACCCTTTTCGGAACAGGGGTAGGTACGCAGTATTTT; cdr3_aa: CATLFGTGVGTQYF
j_call: TRBJ1-4; d_call: NA; v_call: TRBV30; clone_size: NA; cdr3_nt: TGTGCCTGGAGGGCCGGGGGAGCAACTAATGAAAAACTGTTTTTT; cdr3_aa: CAWRAGGATNEKLFF
j_call: TRBJ1-2; d_call: NA; v_call: TRBV14; clone_size: NA; cdr3_nt: TGTGCCAGCAGCCAACTTGGCAGCTATGGCTACACCTTC; cdr3_aa: CASSQLGSYGYTF
j_call: TRBJ2-5; d_call: NA; v_call: TRBV7-2; clone_size: NA; cdr3_nt: TGTGCCAGCAGCTTAGGAGGCCCACCGTACCAAGAGACCCAGTACTTC; cdr3_aa: CASSLGGPPYQETQYF
j_call: TRBJ1-2; d_call: NA; v_call: TRBV7-2; clone_size: many; cdr3_nt: TGTGCCAGCAGCTCGGTGGCGGGGCTGTACTATGGCTACACCTTC; cdr3_aa: CASSSVAGLYYGYTF
j_call: TRBJ2-1; d_call: NA; v_call: TRBV29-1; clone_size: NA; cdr3_nt: TGCAGCGTTCAGGCAGGGTCTCGCAATGAGCAGTTCTTC; cdr3_aa: CSVQAGSRNEQFF
j_call: TRBJ2-2; d_call: TRBD1; v_call: TRBV11-3; clone_size: once; cdr3_nt: TGTGCCAGCAGCTTAATGGGACAGGGGAATCCCGGGGAGCTGTTTTTT; cdr3_aa: CASSLMGQGNPGELFF
j_call: TRBJ2-1; d_call: TRBD1; v_call: TRBV2; clone_size: NA; cdr3_nt: TGTGCCGGCACGGGACAGGCTCCCAATGAGCAGTTCTTC; cdr3_aa: CAGTGQAPNEQFF
j_call: TRBJ2-3; d_call: TRBD2; v_call: TRBV4-2; clone_size: NA; cdr3_nt: TGTGCCAGCAGCCGCCGACTACTAGCGGGACACACAGATACGCAGTATTTT; cdr3_aa: CASSRRLLAGHTDTQYF
j_call: TRBJ1-2; d_call: TRBD1; v_call: TRBV2; clone_size: NA; cdr3_nt: TGTGCCAGCAGGAGAACAGGGGGCGCGGACTATGGCTACACCTTC; cdr3_aa: CASRRTGGADYGYTF
j_call: TRBJ2-7; d_call: TRBD1; v_call: TRBV30; clone_size: NA; cdr3_nt: TGTGCCTGGAGTGGGCCCGGGACAGGGGTGCAGTACTTC; cdr3_aa: CAWSGPGTGVQYF
j_call: TRBJ2-1; d_call: TRBD2; v_call: TRBV9; clone_size: NA; cdr3_nt: TGTGCCAGCTCTACTAGCGGGGGGTCAAGCTCCTACAATGAGCAGTTCTTC; cdr3_aa: CASSTSGGSSSYNEQFF
j_call: TRBJ2-3; d_call: NA; v_call: TRBV9; clone_size: NA; cdr3_nt: TGTGCCAGCACCCCGGCAGGGTCGCGCAATACAGATACGCAGTATTTT; cdr3_aa: CASTPAGSRNTDTQYF
j_call: TRBJ2-6; d_call: NA; v_call: TRBV5-1; clone_size: NA; cdr3_nt: TGCGCCAGCAGCTTGTCCCACTCTGGGGCCAACGTCCTGACTTTC; cdr3_aa: CASSLSHSGANVLTF